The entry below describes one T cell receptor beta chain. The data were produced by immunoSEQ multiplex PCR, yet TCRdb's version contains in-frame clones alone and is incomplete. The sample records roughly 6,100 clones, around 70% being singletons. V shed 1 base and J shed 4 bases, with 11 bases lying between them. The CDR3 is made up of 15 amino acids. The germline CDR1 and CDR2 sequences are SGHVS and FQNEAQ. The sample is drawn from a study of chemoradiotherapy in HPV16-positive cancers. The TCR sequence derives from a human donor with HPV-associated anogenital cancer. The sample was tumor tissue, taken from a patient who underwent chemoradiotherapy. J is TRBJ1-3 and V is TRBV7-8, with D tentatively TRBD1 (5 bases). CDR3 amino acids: CASSLEGLDGNTIYF. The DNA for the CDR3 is TGTGCCAGCAGCTTAGAGGGGCTGGACGGAAACACCATATATTTT.